What follows are 2 T cell receptor beta chains derived from one specimen sequenced in a study of blood T cell repertoires in COVID-19. This table comes from immunoSEQ multiplex PCR, and its TCRdb copy is limited to in-frame clones, with some not included. Among approximately 670,000 clones, around 90% were seen once, and the ten largest hold approximately 0.3%. Material for sequencing was peripheral blood. Source of these receptors: a woman aged 18-29 years with acute or convalescent COVID-19.

J is TRBJ1-5 and V is TRBV4-2; D is possibly TRBD1 (6 bases). Germline assignment: CDR1 LGHNA and CDR2 YNFKEQ. The CDR3 covers 18 residues. V was pared by 0 bases and J by 3 bases, with 18 bases between. The CDR3 DNA reads TGTGCCAGCAGCCAAGAAGGCCTGGACAGCACCTTCAATCAGCCCCAGCATTTT. Encoded protein: CASSQEGLDSTFNQPQHF.

This chain uses TRBV5-4 with TRBJ1-5, with D possibly matching TRBD1 (5 bases). The CDR3 runs 17 residues. Germline assignment: CDR1 SGHNT and CDR2 YYREEE (reference sequence). V lost 3 bases, J lost 4 bases, and 20 bases lay in between. CDR3 coding DNA: TGTGCCAGCAGCTCAGAACTGCGGGGTGGGGCAAATCAGCCCCAGCATTTT. Translating gives CASSSELRGGANQPQHF.